Listed below are T cell receptor beta chains from one sample, sequenced in a study of T cell responses to AZD1222 COVID-19 vaccine. The repertoire was sequenced with immunoSEQ multiplex PCR; TCRdb's copy has only in-frame clones and lacks some. The data hold around 70,000 clones, with 88% observed a single time. Here the sequenced sample was peripheral blood, taken 28 days after the second dose of the MenACWY control vaccine. The receptors shown here come from an adult who received the MenACWY meningococcal vaccine as a control. Both conserved end residues are part of each CDR3. The D gene is left open where the match is weak. The size entry is marked missing in some rows and otherwise reads once, few, many or a size class.

V gene,clone size,J gene,D gene,CDR3 DNA,CDR3 protein
TRBV30,few,TRBJ2-7,-,TGTGCCTGGAGTGTATCGCTTTACTACGAGCAGTACTTC,CAWSVSLYYEQYF
TRBV11-2,-,TRBJ2-7,TRBD1,TGTGCCAGCAGCTTAGGGGACAGGGCCCTTTCCTACGAGCAGTACTTC,CASSLGDRALSYEQYF
TRBV6-5,-,TRBJ2-7,-,TGTGCCAGCGCGACTTCCCACTACGAGCAGTACTTC,CASATSHYEQYF
TRBV5-1,-,TRBJ2-7,TRBD2,TGCGCCAGCAGCTCTCCCCATAGCGGGAGTTCCTACGAGCAGTACTTC,CASSSPHSGSSYEQYF
TRBV6-5,-,TRBJ2-2,TRBD1,TGTGCCAGCCGACAGGGGGCGATGAACACCGGGGAGCTGTTTTTT,CASRQGAMNTGELFF
TRBV5-1,once,TRBJ2-5,-,TGCGCCAGCAGCTTGGAAGGACAGCAAGAGACCCAGTACTTC,CASSLEGQQETQYF
TRBV7-9,-,TRBJ1-5,-,TGTGCCAGCAGCTTAGGCATCCTGCCCCAGCATTTT,CASSLGILPQHF
TRBV3-1/TRBV3-2,-,TRBJ2-1,-,TGTGCCAGCAGCCAAGCTGGCGATGAGCAGTTCTTC,CASSQAGDEQFF
TRBV5-4,-,TRBJ1-2,-,TGTGCCAGCAGCTCTCAGGGGCGAGCTAACTATGGCTACACCTTC,CASSSQGRANYGYTF
TRBV9,-,TRBJ2-2,-,TGTGCCAGCAGCGTAGACAGGGTGGGCACCGGGGAGCTGTTTTTT,CASSVDRVGTGELFF
TRBV7-2,-,TRBJ2-7,-,TGTGCCAGCAGCTTACGAGCGGGCCTCCCGGGCGAGCAGTACTTC,CASSLRAGLPGEQYF
TRBV3-1/TRBV3-2,-,TRBJ2-2,-,TGTGCCAGCAGCCCCCGGGACCTCACCCCTTCCGGGGAGCTGTTTTTT,CASSPRDLTPSGELFF
TRBV28,once,TRBJ2-2,-,TGTGCCAGCAGTTTATGGTCGAACACCGGGGAGCTGTTTTTT,CASSLWSNTGELFF
TRBV15,-,TRBJ1-3,TRBD1,TGTGCCACCAGCAAGGACAGGGAGTACACCATATATTTT,CATSKDREYTIYF
TRBV2,-,TRBJ1-6,-,TGTGCCAGCAGTTGGGACCAGTCACCCCTCCACTTT,CASSWDQSPLHF
TRBV9,-,TRBJ1-4,TRBD1,TGTGCCAGCAGCGTTAGGACAGGGAATGGTGAAAAACTGTTTTTT,CASSVRTGNGEKLFF
TRBV10-1,-,TRBJ2-7,-,TGCGCCCAACAGCGGCCCGGACCTCACTACGAGCAGTACTTC,CAQQRPGPHYEQYF
TRBV4-3,-,TRBJ2-7,TRBD1,TGCGCCAGCAGCCCCCAGACAGGGGTAAACGAGCAGTACTTC,CASSPQTGVNEQYF
TRBV15,-,TRBJ2-1,-,TGTGCCACCAGCAGAGATCGCGGCCTGGGACGTGAGCAGTTCTTC,CATSRDRGLGREQFF
TRBV6-5,-,TRBJ2-7,-,TGTGCCAGCAAGCTCGTACAGGGAGCTAACGAGCAGTACTTC,CASKLVQGANEQYF
TRBV2,-,TRBJ2-2,-,TGTGCCAGCAGTGAGACAGCCAACACCGGGGAGCTGTTTTTT,CASSETANTGELFF
TRBV19,-,TRBJ1-2,-,TGTGCCAGTAGCCAACAGGACAAGAACTATGGCTACACCTTC,CASSQQDKNYGYTF